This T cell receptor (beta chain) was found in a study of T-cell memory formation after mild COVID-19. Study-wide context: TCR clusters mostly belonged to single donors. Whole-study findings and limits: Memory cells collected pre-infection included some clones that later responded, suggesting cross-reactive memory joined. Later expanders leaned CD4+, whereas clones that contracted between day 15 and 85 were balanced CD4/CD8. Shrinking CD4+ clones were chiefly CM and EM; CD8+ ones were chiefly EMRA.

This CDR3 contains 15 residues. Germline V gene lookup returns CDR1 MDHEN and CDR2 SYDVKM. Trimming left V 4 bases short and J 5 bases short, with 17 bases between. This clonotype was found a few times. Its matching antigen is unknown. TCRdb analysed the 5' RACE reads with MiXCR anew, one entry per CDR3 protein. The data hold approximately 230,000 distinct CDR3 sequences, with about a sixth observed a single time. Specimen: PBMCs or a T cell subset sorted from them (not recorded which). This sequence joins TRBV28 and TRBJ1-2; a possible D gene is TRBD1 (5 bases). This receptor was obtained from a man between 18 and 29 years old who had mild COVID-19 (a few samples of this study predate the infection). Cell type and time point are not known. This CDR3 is CASSSQGSLGYGYTF. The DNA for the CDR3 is TGTGCCAGCAGTTCCCAGGGCAGCCTCGGGTATGGCTACACCTTC.